This TCR beta chain is drawn from a study of Graves' ophthalmopathy and Graves' hyperthyroidism. This clonotype was picked up a small number of times. Under 3 months in duration, the ophthalmopathy in affected donors had moderate-to-severe activity, CAS ≥3 and NOSPECS ≥4. It was on clinical symptoms, serum thyroxine, TRAb, thyroid ultrasound and orbital computed tomography that diagnosis relied. Using RNA transcripts, the TCR beta CDR3 regions were amplified. The first round was an RT-PCR with HTBI primers, and the second round was a multiplex PCR. TCRdb reprocessed the multiplex PCR reads with MiXCR, giving one entry per CDR3 protein. The table has a few hundred thousand distinct CDR3 sequences, roughly 16% seen once. This TCR was sampled from an adult man with Graves' ophthalmopathy. The specimen sequenced was peripheral blood.

CDR3 region: CASSFGWGNQPQHF. CDR3 nucleotides: TGTGCCAGCAGTTTCGGGTGGGGCAATCAGCCCCAGCATTTT. The chain joins TRBV12-3 or TRBV12-4 to TRBJ1-5; no clear D. The CDR3 sequence is 14 residues long. Trimming pared 3 bases from V and 2 bases from J, leaving 8 bases between.